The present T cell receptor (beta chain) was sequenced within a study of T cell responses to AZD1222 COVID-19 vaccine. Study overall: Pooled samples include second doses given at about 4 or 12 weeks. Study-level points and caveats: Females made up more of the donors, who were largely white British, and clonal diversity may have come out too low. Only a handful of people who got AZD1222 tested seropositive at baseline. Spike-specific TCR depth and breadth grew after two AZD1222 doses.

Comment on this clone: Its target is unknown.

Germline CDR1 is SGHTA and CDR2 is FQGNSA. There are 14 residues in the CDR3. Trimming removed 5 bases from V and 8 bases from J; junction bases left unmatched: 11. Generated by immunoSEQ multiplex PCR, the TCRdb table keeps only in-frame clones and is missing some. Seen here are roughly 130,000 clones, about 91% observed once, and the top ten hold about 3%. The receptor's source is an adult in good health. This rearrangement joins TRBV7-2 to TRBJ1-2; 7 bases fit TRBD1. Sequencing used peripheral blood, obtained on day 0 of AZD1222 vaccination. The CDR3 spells CASSPNTGVGGYTF. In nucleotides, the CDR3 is TGTGCCAGCAGCCCAAATACAGGGGTGGGGGGCTACACCTTC.